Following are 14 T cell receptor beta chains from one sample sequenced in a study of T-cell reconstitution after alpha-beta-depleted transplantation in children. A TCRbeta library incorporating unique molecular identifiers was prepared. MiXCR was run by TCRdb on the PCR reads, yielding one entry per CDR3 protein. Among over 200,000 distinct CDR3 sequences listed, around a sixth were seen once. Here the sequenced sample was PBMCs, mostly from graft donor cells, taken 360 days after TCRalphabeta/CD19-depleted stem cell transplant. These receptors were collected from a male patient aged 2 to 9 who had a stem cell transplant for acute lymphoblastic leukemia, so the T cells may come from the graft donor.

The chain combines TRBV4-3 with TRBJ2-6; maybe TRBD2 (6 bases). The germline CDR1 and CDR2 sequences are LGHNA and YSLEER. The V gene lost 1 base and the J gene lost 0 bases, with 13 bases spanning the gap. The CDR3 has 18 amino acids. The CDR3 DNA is TGCGCCAGCAGCCAAGTTTGGAGGGATCACTCTGGGGCCAACGTCCTGACTTTC. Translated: CASSQVWRDHSGANVLTF.

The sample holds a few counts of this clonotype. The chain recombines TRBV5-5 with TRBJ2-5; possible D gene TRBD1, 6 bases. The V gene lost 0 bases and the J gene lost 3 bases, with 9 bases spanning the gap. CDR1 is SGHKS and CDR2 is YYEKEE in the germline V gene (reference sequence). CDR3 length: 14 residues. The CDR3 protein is CASSLATGKETQYF. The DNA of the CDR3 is TGTGCCAGCAGCTTGGCGACAGGAAAAGAGACCCAGTACTTC.

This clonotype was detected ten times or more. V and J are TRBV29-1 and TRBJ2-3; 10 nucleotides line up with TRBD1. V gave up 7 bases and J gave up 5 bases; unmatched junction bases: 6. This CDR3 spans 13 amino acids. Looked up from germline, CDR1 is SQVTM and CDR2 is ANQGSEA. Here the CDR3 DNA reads TGCAGCGCAGGACAGGGGGTAGGAGATACGCAGTATTTT. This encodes CSAGQGVGDTQYF.

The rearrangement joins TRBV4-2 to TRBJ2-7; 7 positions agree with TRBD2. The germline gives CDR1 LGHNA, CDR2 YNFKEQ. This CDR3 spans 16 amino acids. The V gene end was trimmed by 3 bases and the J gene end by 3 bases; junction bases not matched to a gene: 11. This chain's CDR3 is CASSQLGLEGNYEQYF. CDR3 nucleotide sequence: TGTGCCAGCAGCCAGCTTGGACTAGAGGGGAACTACGAGCAGTACTTC.

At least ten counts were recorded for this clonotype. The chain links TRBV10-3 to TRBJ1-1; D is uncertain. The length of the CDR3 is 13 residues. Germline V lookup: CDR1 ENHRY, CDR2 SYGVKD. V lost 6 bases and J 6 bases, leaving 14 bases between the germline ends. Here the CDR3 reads CAISDSPGSEAFF. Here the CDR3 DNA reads TGTGCCATCAGCGACTCTCCGGGGTCTGAAGCTTTCTTT.

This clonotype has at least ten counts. The CDR3 region has the DNA TGTGCCAGCAGCGCCGGGACTAGCGGGGGGGCGATCGGAGAGACCCAGTACTTC. This codes for CASSAGTSGGAIGETQYF. The rearrangement links TRBV9 to TRBJ2-5; 16 bases match TRBD2. The CDR3 has 18 residues. The trim removed 3 bases at V and 4 bases at J, leaving 9 bases unmatched. Germline V lookup: CDR1 SGDLS, CDR2 YYNGEE. Full variable domain (outside the CDR3, taken from reference TRBV9 and TRBJ2-5): DSGVTQTPKHLITATGQRVTLRCSPRSGDLSVYWYQQSLDQGLQFLIQYYNGEERAKGNILERFSAQQFPDLHSELNLSSLELGDSALYFCASSAGTSGGAIGETQYFGPGTRLLVL.

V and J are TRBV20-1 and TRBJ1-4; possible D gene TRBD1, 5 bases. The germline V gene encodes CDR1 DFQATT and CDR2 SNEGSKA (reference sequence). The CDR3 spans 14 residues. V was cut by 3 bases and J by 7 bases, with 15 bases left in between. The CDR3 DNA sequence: TGCAGTGCTAGTAATTACGGGGCCGGTGAAAAACTGTTTTTT. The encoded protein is CSASNYGAGEKLFF.

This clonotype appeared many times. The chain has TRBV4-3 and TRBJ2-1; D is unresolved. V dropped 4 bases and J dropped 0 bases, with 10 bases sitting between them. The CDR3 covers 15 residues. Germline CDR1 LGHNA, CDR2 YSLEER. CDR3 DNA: TGCGCCAGCAGCCCCTCAGGCCTCTCCTACAATGAGCAGTTCTTC. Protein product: CASSPSGLSYNEQFF.

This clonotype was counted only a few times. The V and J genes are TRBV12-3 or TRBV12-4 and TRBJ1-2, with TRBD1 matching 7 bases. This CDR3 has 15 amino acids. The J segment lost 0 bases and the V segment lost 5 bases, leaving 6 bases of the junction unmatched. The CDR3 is CASSGGGTANYGYTF. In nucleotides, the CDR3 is TGTGCCAGCAGTGGGGGAGGGACAGCTAACTATGGCTACACCTTC.

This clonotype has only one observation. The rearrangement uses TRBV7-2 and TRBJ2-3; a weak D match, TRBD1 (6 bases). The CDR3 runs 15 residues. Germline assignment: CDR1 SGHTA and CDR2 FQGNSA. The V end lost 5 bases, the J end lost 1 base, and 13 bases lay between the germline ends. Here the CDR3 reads CASSPQGMGTDTQYF. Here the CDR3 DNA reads TGTGCCAGCAGCCCACAGGGAATGGGCACAGATACGCAGTATTTT.

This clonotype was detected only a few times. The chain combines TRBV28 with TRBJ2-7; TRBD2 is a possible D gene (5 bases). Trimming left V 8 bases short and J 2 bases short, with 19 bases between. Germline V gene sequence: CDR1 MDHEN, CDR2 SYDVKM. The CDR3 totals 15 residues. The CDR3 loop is CASRESWASPYEQYF. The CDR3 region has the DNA TGTGCCAGCCGGGAAAGCTGGGCTTCTCCCTACGAGCAGTACTTC.

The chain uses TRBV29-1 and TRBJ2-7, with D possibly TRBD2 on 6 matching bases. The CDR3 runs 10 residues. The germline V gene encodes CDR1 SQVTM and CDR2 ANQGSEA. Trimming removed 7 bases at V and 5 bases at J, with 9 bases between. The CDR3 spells CSGGDHEQYF. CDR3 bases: TGCAGCGGCGGGGACCACGAGCAGTACTTC.

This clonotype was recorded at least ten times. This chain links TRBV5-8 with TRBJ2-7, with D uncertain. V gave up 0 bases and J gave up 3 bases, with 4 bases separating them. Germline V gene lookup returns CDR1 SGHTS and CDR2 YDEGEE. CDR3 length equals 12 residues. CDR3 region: CASSLEVYEQYF. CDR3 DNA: TGTGCCAGCAGCTTGGAAGTCTACGAGCAGTACTTC.

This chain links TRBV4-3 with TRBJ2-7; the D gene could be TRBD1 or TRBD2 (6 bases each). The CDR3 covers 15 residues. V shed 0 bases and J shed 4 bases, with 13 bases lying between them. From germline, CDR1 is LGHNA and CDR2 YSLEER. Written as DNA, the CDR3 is TGCGCCAGCAGCCAAGATGCGAGGGGGGATTACGAGCAGTACTTC. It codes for CASSQDARGDYEQYF.